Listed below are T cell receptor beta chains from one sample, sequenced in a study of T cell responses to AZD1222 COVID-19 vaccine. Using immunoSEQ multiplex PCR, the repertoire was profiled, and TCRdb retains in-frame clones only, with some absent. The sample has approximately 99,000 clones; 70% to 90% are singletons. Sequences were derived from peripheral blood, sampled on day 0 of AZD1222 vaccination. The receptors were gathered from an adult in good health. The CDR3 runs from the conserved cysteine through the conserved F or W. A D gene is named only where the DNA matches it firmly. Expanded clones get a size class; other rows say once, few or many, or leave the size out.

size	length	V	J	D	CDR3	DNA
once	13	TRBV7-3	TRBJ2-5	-	CASSLRAEETQYF	TGTGCCAGCAGCTTGAGGGCCGAAGAGACCCAGTACTTC
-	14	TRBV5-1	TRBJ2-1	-	CASSLLQGRDEQFF	TGCGCCAGCAGCTTATTACAGGGGAGGGATGAGCAGTTCTTC
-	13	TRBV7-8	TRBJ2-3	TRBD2	CASSSGGPDTQYF	TGTGCCAGCAGCTCGGGGGGGCCAGATACGCAGTATTTT
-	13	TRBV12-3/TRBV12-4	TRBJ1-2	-	CASSLGVGAGYTF	TGTGCCAGCAGTTTAGGGGTAGGGGCTGGCTACACCTTC
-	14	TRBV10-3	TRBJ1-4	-	CAISSGGANEKLFF	TGTGCCATCAGCTCCGGTGGGGCTAATGAAAAACTGTTTTTT
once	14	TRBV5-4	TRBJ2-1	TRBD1	CASSYDRAVNEQFF	TGTGCCAGCAGCTACGACAGGGCGGTCAATGAGCAGTTCTTC
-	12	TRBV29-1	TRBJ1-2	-	CSVERGSYGYTF	TGCAGCGTTGAAAGAGGATCCTATGGCTACACCTTC
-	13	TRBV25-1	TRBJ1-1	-	CASSEGGNTEAFF	TGTGCCAGCAGTGAAGGAGGAAACACTGAAGCTTTCTTT
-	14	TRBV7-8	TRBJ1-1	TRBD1	CASSLGGRNTEAFF	TGTGCCAGCAGCCTAGGGGGCAGGAACACTGAAGCTTTCTTT
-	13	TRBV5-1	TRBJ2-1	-	CASSLVAYNEQFF	TGCGCCAGCAGCTTGGTAGCCTACAATGAGCAGTTCTTC
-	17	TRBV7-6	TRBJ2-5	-	CASSLVVRGALQETQYF	TGTGCCAGCAGCTTAGTTGTTAGGGGAGCCCTCCAAGAGACCCAGTACTTC
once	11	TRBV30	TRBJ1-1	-	CAWMRQSEAFF	TGTGCCTGGATGCGGCAGTCTGAAGCTTTCTTT
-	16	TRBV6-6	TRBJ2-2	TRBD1	CASSYSGTGSGGELFF	TGTGCCAGCAGTTACTCGGGGACAGGGAGTGGCGGGGAGCTGTTTTTT
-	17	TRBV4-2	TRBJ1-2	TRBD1	CASSQDWQGGSGYGYTF	TGTGCCAGCAGCCAAGACTGGCAGGGGGGCAGTGGCTATGGCTACACCTTC
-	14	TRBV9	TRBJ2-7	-	CASSVGGFTYEQYF	TGTGCCAGCAGCGTAGGGGGGTTTACCTACGAGCAGTACTTC
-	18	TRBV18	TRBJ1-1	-	CASSPLPQGGKGNTEAFF	TGTGCCAGCTCACCACTCCCGCAGGGCGGCAAGGGGAACACTGAAGCTTTCTTT
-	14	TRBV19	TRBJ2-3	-	CATSVAGSTDTQYF	TGTGCCACCTCCGTGGCAGGGAGCACAGATACGCAGTATTTT